This T cell receptor (beta chain) derives from a study of cytomegalovirus exposure and HLA in healthy donors (dated by TCRdb to 2017 to 2019). In the study overall: An earlier analysis of 587 of the donors reported about 280 Gb of sequence data and some 110 million unique TCR beta sequences obtained from some 170 million T cells. A separate validation cohort of some 130 different subjects was used in addition to the roughly 670-subject first cohort. To study patterns of TCR occurrence, a later analysis re-analyzed previously published TCR beta repertoires from 666 donors and added high-resolution HLA genotyping. Across about 370 genotyped donors of the cohort, an average of about 250,000 unique TCR beta nucleotide sequences per donor were sequenced, and 15% to 20% of those sequences were non-productive. Of the roughly 400 genotyped donors, roughly 80% fell in the genetic ancestry cluster associated with self-reported Caucasian donors. Rather than using new phenotypic data, the later analysis identified candidate immune exposures from TCR beta sequences and from how often those sequences occurred across donors. Donor age, sex, ethnicity and CMV serostatus were collected together with the repertoire data. To predict cytomegalovirus infection status, the study combined high-throughput TCR immunosequencing, statistical association of individual TCRs with disease status, and machine learning. Typing coverage varied by locus: roughly 629-640 donors for A, B, C, DRB1 and DQB1; approximately 500 for DQA1; around 570 for DPA1; roughly 450 for DPB1. HLA typing covered class I and class II loci at four-digit resolution. The T cell repertoires of 550 to 850 subjects were profiled by immunosequencing and related to cytomegalovirus serostatus. Roughly 290 gigabases of sequencing data and around 85 million unique TCR sequences made up an early release that covered roughly 670 HLA-typed donors. Because of strong linkage in the cohort, roughly five DR-DQ haplotypes were treated as single units for association and clustering. A later genetic analysis took genome-wide SNP genotypes for about 55% of the 666 donors and used that subset as a discovery cohort. Every discovery cohort repertoire had been produced on one sequencing platform. To decide whether each TCR beta V gene segment behaved as functional or pseudogenic, an earlier analysis of some 580 of the donors relied on high-throughput TCR beta sequencing. The aim of the study was to test whether cataloging public T cell receptors could identify signatures of past pathogen exposure.

Overall study results and their limits: A further reported finding was that TCR beta sequences accurately predicted the HLA-A and HLA-B alleles for most subjects in the first cohort. Presence/absence analyses assumed roughly uniform sequencing depth across donors, an assumption that may not hold. Linkage disequilibrium might explain the correlated functional status among segregating V segments, but an unknown experimental factor could not be ruled out. The 87-base-pair reads could not distinguish some IMGT-functional V segments, including TRBV6-2 and TRBV6-3, so those segments were excluded. Cytomegalovirus status was reported to be diagnosed by the classifier with high specificity and sensitivity in both the original and validation cohorts. Because HLA typing was unavailable for some donors at each locus, only the typed subset was used in association tests. In vitro tests confirmed that a few of the cytomegalovirus-associated TCR beta chains recognize cytomegalovirus antigens. A cluster of highly shared sequence variants was judged likely to be a technical artifact of the sequencing pipeline. In a later analysis, most CMV-associated TCR beta chains were found to appear HLA-restricted, with HLA associations seemingly driven largely by CMV exposure. V-gene and J-gene trimming of TCR beta chains was associated with a missense DCLRE1C variant in a later genetic analysis, and the association was replicated in an independent cohort. CMV serostatus was the only immune exposure information available for the cohort. Most TCR sequences were observed very rarely across donors, whereas some public TCRs were present in many individuals. According to a later genetic analysis, donors in an Asian-associated ancestry cluster had fewer N-insertions in productive TCRs than the roughly 670-donor mean. A later analysis reported that several top co-occurrence clusters appeared linked to parvovirus B19, influenza, CMV and Epstein-Barr virus. Strong co-occurrence of HLA alleles, especially DR and DQ, made assigning TCR associations to individual alleles difficult. In an earlier analysis of under 600 of the donors, most TCR beta V segments were observed in productive rearrangements about 90% or about 30% of the time, broadly matching IMGT annotations. A total of roughly 160 TCR beta chains were listed by the study as associated with cytomegalovirus. According to the authors, the approach could potentially be generalized to other disease states and immunological phenotypes. In a later analysis, HLA-associated TCR beta chains showed more clonal expansion and lower generation probabilities than non-associated chains that were equally common. The earlier analysis of about 600 of the donors excluded approximately 17 rarely observed V segments, including chromosome 9 orphons, because counts were too low. A later analysis associated about 17,000 TCR beta sequences with specific HLA alleles at a false discovery rate of 0.05. In a later analysis, TCR association rates were found to vary across HLA loci, with the most associated TCRs seen for DRB1 alleles and the fewest for HLA-C alleles. The cohort was sequenced for TCR beta chains only, and without alpha or paired-chain data the features that could be detected were limited.

In total, 500 to 700 healthy bone marrow donors made up the cohort. Cohort members were all nominally healthy when sampled, although unrecorded immune exposures were likely present. The donor was CMV seropositive and was included in the group of 289 seropositive cohort members. Every donor gave a peripheral blood sample, and the peripheral blood mononuclear cells from that sample were used for TCR beta sequencing. The Qiagen DNeasy Blood Extraction Kit was used to extract genomic DNA from the blood cell samples. As regards this clone: It has no known antigen specificity. No clone much larger than this one lies a single base away; base qualities are absent.

V was cut back by 3 bases and J by 1 base, leaving a gap of 15 bases between them. Including the terminal cysteine and phenylalanine, the CDR3 comprises 16 residues. Only the CDR3 part of the read is kept: 48 bases, read in frame from the first base. CDR1 MNHNS and CDR2 SASEGT are derived from the germline V gene. The library was made by the immunoSEQ multiplex PCR assay. For the multiplex PCR, a mixture combining 60 forward primers for TCR Vbeta segments and 13 reverse primers for TCR Jbeta segments was used. The CDR3 region of rearranged TCR beta genes was amplified from genomic DNA by a multiplex PCR assay. Amplified TCR beta libraries were sequenced as 87-base-pair reads on the Illumina HiSeq System. In the paper's pipeline: In a later analysis, 80 million or so unique TCR beta chains were counted across the roughly 610 repertoires, and roughly 10 million of these chains were shared by at least two donors. A nearest-neighbor algorithm error-corrected the raw reads and collapsed the reads into unique sequences, merging closely related sequences to remove PCR and sequencing errors. CDR3 sequences were aligned to IMGT reference sequences to assign V, D and J gene segments. Each retained sequence needed at least a six-nucleotide match to both a V gene segment and a J gene segment. Rearrangements were classified as productive when the CDR3 lacked stop codons and remained in frame with V and J, and all other rearrangements were classified as non-productive. CDR3 was defined by IMGT convention, running from the second conserved V-encoded cysteine to the conserved J-encoded phenylalanine. The earlier analysis of approximately 500 of the donors excluded sequences that lacked an unambiguous match to a single V gene segment. In an earlier analysis of around 600 of the donors, V segments were called functional above 56.7% productive rearrangements and were called segregating when the between-donor standard deviation exceeded 5%. To diagnose cytomegalovirus status from the catalog of TCR beta chain sequences, a statistical classification framework was built. A later analysis assigned V and J genes by comparing TCR nucleotide sequences with IMGT/GENE-DB human TR gene sequences. In a later analysis, CDR3 sequences and most-parsimonious VDJ recombination scenarios were assigned using the TCRdist pipeline. In a later analysis, each TCR beta chain was defined by its CDR3 amino acid sequence together with its V-gene family, and reads without a unique V-gene family were excluded. As a way to deal with suspected cross-contamination and a sequencing artifact, a later analysis dropped 500 to 700 nucleotide sequences that were highly shared and had low generation probability. In a later analysis, a clonal expansion index for each public chain was calculated from normalized within-repertoire ranks of inferred template counts. Generation probabilities in a later analysis came from a VDJ recombination model fitted to out-of-frame rearrangements, and those results were checked against IGoR. In a later analysis, hypergeometric tests were used to score TCR-TCR, TCR-HLA and TCR-CMV co-occurrence, with a repertoire-size bias correction applied to TCR pairs. To estimate false discovery rates, a later analysis permuted the HLA or CMV assignments 20 times. A later analysis grouped co-occurring TCRs with DBSCAN, adding TCRdist sequence similarity when clustering within HLA-allele-positive subsets. Co-occurrence clustering excluded repertoires with fewer than 30,000 or more than 120,000 public chains, plus five with anomalous nucleotide sharing. The immuneACCESS repertoire file appears here via TCRdb, limited to in-frame rearrangements. These files lack a portion of the clones; in checked studies, under half of the deficit traces to unresolved V genes, and the cause of the others is not known. The V and J calls and the clone size are those of that table, but D and trimming were determined from the DNA. This sample lists hundreds of thousands of clones; 70% to 80% were detected once. The top ten hold 2.5% to 3% of the sample.

Sequenced: PBMCs. The V gene is TRBV6-1 and the J gene is TRBJ1-1, with the identity of the D gene unclear. The TCR sequence derives from a woman aged 55-70 years in good health and CMV-seropositive. Read as DNA, the sequence is TGTGCCAGCAGTGATCCACAGCAGTACAGGAACACTGAAGCTTTCTTT. The resulting protein is CASSDPQQYRNTEAFF.